These 26 T cell receptor beta chains were all obtained from the same sample, sequenced in a study of OX40 agonist ivuxolimab in advanced cancers. The method was immunoSEQ multiplex PCR; TCRdb's version includes in-frame clones alone and lacks a portion of them. Seen here are tens of thousands of clones, about 92% observed once, and the top ten hold roughly 10%. This specimen was CD4+ or CD8+ T cells sorted from blood, taken in a trial of the OX40 agonist ivuxolimab. The origin of the receptors is an adult with an advanced solid tumor such as melanoma, head and neck, liver or kidney cancer.

The V gene is TRBV9, the J gene TRBJ2-2, with D tentatively TRBD1 (6 bases). CDR1 is SGDLS, CDR2 YYNGEE, per germline. V was shortened by 0 bases and J by 5 bases, with 8 bases between the two germline ends. The CDR3 runs 14 residues. In DNA, the CDR3 is TGTGCCAGCAGCGTAGAGCAGGGGACCGGGGAGCTGTTTTTT. It encodes CASSVEQGTGELFF.

The chain employs TRBV27 and TRBJ2-7, with D possibly being TRBD1 (5 bases). The CDR3 length is 17 residues. CDR1 is MNHEY and CDR2 is SMNVEV in the germline V gene (reference sequence). The germline V and J ends were trimmed by 3 bases and 2 bases, with 20 bases remaining between them. CDR3 protein: CASSLLTRGGGTYEQYF. The CDR3 DNA is TGTGCCAGCAGTTTGTTGACAAGGGGCGGCGGTACCTACGAGCAGTACTTC.

This rearrangement joins TRBV10-1 to TRBJ2-1; 9 bases agree with TRBD2. The length of the CDR3 is 13 residues. V was clipped by 5 bases and J by 8 bases; unmatched bases: 4. Germline V gene lookup returns CDR1 WNHNN and CDR2 SYGVQD (reference sequence). The chain's CDR3 is CASSRTSVDEQFF. The CDR3, as DNA: TGCGCCAGCAGTCGGACTAGCGTGGATGAGCAGTTCTTC.

The chain couples TRBV6-6 to TRBJ2-7; D is ambiguous. Germline values: CDR1 MNHNY, CDR2 SVGAGI (reference sequence). The CDR3 is 15 amino acids. V was pared by 2 bases and J by 3 bases, with 14 bases between. CDR3 amino acids: CASSYMAVSNYEQYF. In DNA, the CDR3 is TGTGCCAGCAGTTACATGGCGGTATCCAACTACGAGCAGTACTTC.

Points on this clone: In the same sample, other DNA sequences code for this CDR3. The CDR3 protein is CSVEGGFGTGELFF. The CDR3, as DNA: TGCAGCGTTGAAGGAGGATTCGGCACCGGGGAGCTGTTTTTT. This rearrangement joins TRBV29-1 to TRBJ2-2; D is unresolved. Per germline, CDR1 SQVTM and CDR2 ANQGSEA. V was cut by 1 base and J by 4 bases, with 10 bases left in between. The length of the CDR3 is 14 residues.

The rearrangement uses TRBV11-2 and TRBJ2-3; 11 bases agree with TRBD2. Germline V gene lookup returns CDR1 SGHAT and CDR2 FQNNGV. The CDR3 extends over 17 amino acids. V trimming: 1 base; J trimming: 5 bases; junction bases outside the gene matches: 8. CDR3 in amino acids: CASSLVPSGGFIDTQYF. The CDR3 DNA reads TGTGCCAGCAGCTTAGTTCCTAGCGGGGGGTTCATAGATACGCAGTATTTT.

The chain employs TRBV7-9 and TRBJ2-7; TRBD1 matches at 9 bases. Germline CDR1 SEHNR, CDR2 FQNEAQ (reference sequence). The CDR3 contains 15 residues. V lost 5 bases to trimming and J lost 2 bases; unmatched junction nucleotides: 7. The CDR3 reads CASSPVRQGAYEQYF. The CDR3, as DNA: TGTGCCAGCAGCCCAGTCCGACAGGGGGCCTACGAGCAGTACTTC. The whole variable domain, filled in from reference TRBV7-9 and TRBJ2-7, reads DTGVSQNPRHKITKRGQNVTFRCDPISEHNRLYWYRQTLGQGPEFLTYFQNEAQLEKSRLLSDRFSAERPKGSFSTLEIQRTEQGDSAMYLCASSPVRQGAYEQYFGPGTRLTVT.

The CDR3 loop reads CASSFGGDEQFF. The CDR3 DNA follows: TGTGCCAGCAGCTTCGGGGGCGATGAGCAGTTCTTC. The chain employs TRBV11-2 and TRBJ2-1; perhaps D is TRBD1 or TRBD2 (6 bases each). Per the germline V gene, CDR1 is SGHAT and CDR2 is FQNNGV. This CDR3 spans 12 amino acids. V dropped 3 bases and J dropped 8 bases, with 8 bases sitting between them.

This chain connects TRBV6-5 to TRBJ2-7; D might be TRBD1 (5 bases). Germline V CDR1 and CDR2: MNHEY, SVGAGI. This CDR3 has 14 amino acids. The V gene lost 0 bases and the J gene lost 0 bases, with 6 bases spanning the gap. Written as DNA, the CDR3 is TGTGCCAGCAGTTACTCACAGGACTCCTACGAGCAGTACTTC. This translates into CASSYSQDSYEQYF.

The chain combines TRBV5-6 with TRBJ2-1, with 8 nucleotides matching TRBD2. Trimming removed 4 bases from V and 1 base from J; junction bases left unmatched: 7. The CDR3 spans 16 residues. Germline-derived CDR1 and CDR2 are SGHDT and YYEEEE. The chain's CDR3 is CASSPPGLGSYNEQFF. The CDR3 coding sequence is TGTGCCAGCAGCCCACCGGGACTAGGATCCTACAATGAGCAGTTCTTC.

The J gene is TRBJ2-5, the V gene TRBV27; TRBD2 agrees at 10 bases. Per germline, CDR1 MNHEY and CDR2 SMNVEV (reference sequence). With 3 bases clipped from V and 5 bases from J, the junction kept 6 bases outside the gene matches. There are 15 residues in the CDR3. The CDR3 here is CASSLTLAGVETQYF. The CDR3 coding sequence is TGTGCCAGCAGTTTGACGCTAGCGGGGGTGGAGACCCAGTACTTC.

The chain uses TRBV14 and TRBJ2-7; D may match TRBD1 or TRBD2 (5 bases each). Trimming stripped 2 bases from V and 3 bases from J, with 11 bases between. CDR3 length: 14 amino acids. CDR1 SGHDN and CDR2 FVKESK come from the germline V gene. The CDR3, as DNA: TGTGCCAGCAGCCAATTGGGGGAGAACTACGAGCAGTACTTC. Encoded protein: CASSQLGENYEQYF.

J is TRBJ2-1 and V is TRBV27, with 8 bases identical to TRBD2. The CDR3 totals 14 residues. Germline assignment: CDR1 MNHEY and CDR2 SMNVEV (reference sequence). Losses at the gene ends were 6 bases for V and 7 bases for J; bases not matched to a gene: 8. CDR3: CASSRGGRWNEQFF. The CDR3 bases are TGTGCCAGCAGCCGGGGGGGGCGTTGGAATGAGCAGTTCTTC.

The chain joins TRBV7-9 to TRBJ2-5; 8 nucleotides match TRBD1. Judging by the DNA end, TRBJ2-7 fits better; the J call may be wrong. This CDR3 comprises 15 residues. The germline V gene has CDR1 SEHNR and CDR2 FQNEAQ (reference sequence). CDR3 protein: CASSFGPGTGYEQYF. CDR3 DNA: TGTGCCAGCAGCTTCGGACCCGGGACAGGCTACGAGCAGTACTTC.

The V call is TRBV4-1, the J call TRBJ1-1; D is uncertain. The V and J ends lost 1 base and 7 bases respectively, with 10 bases between them. CDR1 is MGHRA and CDR2 is YSYEKL in the germline V gene. The CDR3 consists of 13 residues. In DNA, the CDR3 is TGCGCCAGCAGCCAAGTCGTAGGCAGTGAAGCTTTCTTT. As protein: CASSQVVGSEAFF.

The genes are TRBV10-1 and TRBJ2-5; 7 bases line up with TRBD1. J was trimmed by 1 base and V by 6 bases; bases with no gene match: 2. Germline V gene lookup returns CDR1 WNHNN and CDR2 SYGVQD (reference sequence). This CDR3 comprises 13 residues. The CDR3 coding sequence is TGCGCCAGCAGCGGGGACAGCCAAGAGACCCAGTACTTC. Amino acids: CASSGDSQETQYF.

This rearrangement joins TRBV7-8 to TRBJ1-2; possible D gene TRBD1, 5 bases. Per the germline V gene, CDR1 is SGHVS and CDR2 is FQNEAQ. Trimming took off 4 bases at V and 2 bases at J, with 14 bases between the two ends. The CDR3 loop spans 15 amino acids. The CDR3 nucleotides are TGTGCCAGCAGCTCCGGGACTCCAGCGAACTATGGCTACACCTTC. It is translated as CASSSGTPANYGYTF. The entire variable domain, with the rest obtained from reference TRBV7-8 and TRBJ1-2, is as follows: GAGVSQSPRYKVAKRGQDVALRCDPISGHVSLFWYQQALGQGPEFLTYFQNEAQLDKSGLPSDRFFAERPEGSVSTLKIQRTQQEDSAVYLCASSSGTPANYGYTFGSGTRLTVV.

The chain has TRBV15 and TRBJ1-5; D call uncertain. The V end was cut by 1 base, the J end by 0 bases, with 10 bases between. The CDR3 length is 16 residues. CDR1 is LNHNV, CDR2 YYDKDF, per germline (reference sequence). The CDR3 bases are TGTGCCACCAGCAGAGTCCCCACAGTTAGCAATCAGCCCCAGCATTTT. This gives the protein CATSRVPTVSNQPQHF.

The sample holds a few counts of this clone. V usage is TRBV7-8 and J usage is TRBJ1-1, with 7 bases lining up with TRBD1. The CDR3 extends over 13 amino acids. V lost 2 bases, J lost 4 bases, and 1 base stayed unmatched. Germline CDR1 SGHVS, CDR2 FQNEAQ. CDR3 amino acids: CASSLPGGTEAFF. The CDR3 DNA is TGTGCCAGCAGCTTACCAGGGGGCACTGAAGCTTTCTTT.

The chain links TRBV7-6 to TRBJ1-1; D call uncertain. The V end was cut by 0 bases, the J end by 7 bases, with 12 bases between. CDR1 and CDR2 from the germline V gene are SGHVS and FNYEAQ. The CDR3 extends over 14 amino acids. In DNA form, the CDR3 reads TGTGCCAGCAGCTTAGCGATCGGAGGAGTTGAAGCTTTCTTT. Protein product: CASSLAIGGVEAFF.

The rearrangement links TRBV7-2 to TRBJ2-3, with D hard to call. Trimming shortened V by 0 bases and J by 4 bases, and 11 bases separated the two germline ends. Germline loops: CDR1 SGHTA, CDR2 FQGNSA. The CDR3 is 15 amino acids. The CDR3 DNA is TGTGCCAGCAGCTTAGCGCTCTTAAGGGCAGATACGCAGTATTTT. Its translation is CASSLALLRADTQYF.

The chain employs TRBV5-1 and TRBJ2-7, with D unresolved. Germline CDR1 SGHRS, CDR2 YFSETQ. This CDR3 spans 12 amino acids. The V gene lost 0 bases and the J gene lost 2 bases, with 3 bases spanning the gap. The CDR3 loop is CASSLGTYEQYF. The CDR3 DNA reads TGCGCCAGCAGCTTGGGAACCTACGAGCAGTACTTC.

This chain links TRBV19 with TRBJ1-6; D is uncertain. V was cut by 7 bases and J by 9 bases, with 19 bases left in between. The CDR3 runs 15 residues. The germline CDR1 and CDR2 sequences are LNHDA and SQIVND (reference sequence). The CDR3 DNA reads TGTGCCAGTACCCCACGGAGGGAGCTGAGTTCACCCCTCCACTTT. Its translation: CASTPRRELSSPLHF.

This clone has only one observation. The chain recombines TRBV9 with TRBJ1-1; 12 nucleotides line up with TRBD1. This CDR3 region has 15 residues. J gave up 10 bases and V 0 bases, and 7 bases lay outside the gene matches. CDR1 is SGDLS and CDR2 is YYNGEE in the germline V gene. The CDR3 loop reads CASSVAGTGGGGAFF. The CDR3 bases are TGTGCCAGCAGCGTAGCCGGGACAGGGGGCGGGGGAGCTTTCTTT. Complete variable domain (other parts from reference TRBV9 and TRBJ1-1): DSGVTQTPKHLITATGQRVTLRCSPRSGDLSVYWYQQSLDQGLQFLIQYYNGEERAKGNILERFSAQQFPDLHSELNLSSLELGDSALYFCASSVAGTGGGGAFFGQGTRLTVV.

The chain employs TRBV27 and TRBJ2-3; D may be TRBD1 (6 bases). Germline-derived CDR1 and CDR2 are MNHEY and SMNVEV (reference sequence). This CDR3 has 16 amino acids. V gave up 5 bases and J gave up 2 bases, with 17 bases separating them. The chain's CDR3 is CASSPVGGLATDTQYF. The DNA for the CDR3 is TGTGCCAGCAGTCCGGTAGGGGGTCTGGCCACAGATACGCAGTATTTT.

This sequence joins TRBV6-1 and TRBJ1-2, with D maybe TRBD1 (6 bases). Germline CDR1 MNHNS, CDR2 SASEGT. CDR3 length: 16 residues. V was pared by 2 bases and J by 5 bases, with 18 bases between. CDR3: CASSERFIQGWYGYTF. CDR3 sequence (DNA): TGTGCCAGCAGTGAAAGGTTCATTCAGGGGTGGTATGGCTACACCTTC.